This T cell receptor beta chain was sequenced in a study of blood T cell repertoires in COVID-19. Germline loops: CDR1 SGHDT, CDR2 YYEEEE. The ends lost 3 bases at V and 4 bases at J; junction bases unmatched: 5. CDR3 size: 14 residues. Assay used: immunoSEQ multiplex PCR; TCRdb lists only in-frame clones, some missing. The top ten hold around 2.8% of the sample, which has roughly 240,000 clones, 70% to 90% seen once. This clone was picked up many times. This same CDR3 is encoded by further DNA sequences in the sample. This rearrangement joins TRBV5-6 to TRBJ2-7; 9 nucleotides agree with TRBD1. This sequence originates from a woman in her 30s who had recovered from COVID-19. Source material: peripheral blood. As DNA, the CDR3 is TGTGCCAGCAGCTCGGACAGGGGACAGTACGAGCAGTACTTC. Translating gives CASSSDRGQYEQYF.